A single sample is the source of the 11 T cell receptor beta chains below, sequenced in a study of cytomegalovirus exposure and HLA in healthy donors. It was with 60 Vbeta and 13 Jbeta primers that the PCR ran. Sequenced by immunoSEQ multiplex PCR; TCRdb stores in-frame clones only, minus some. The sample holds fewer than 200,000 clones, roughly 85% seen once. What was sequenced was PBMCs. These receptors originate from a woman in her 40s in good health and CMV-seronegative.

This chain connects TRBV7-7 to TRBJ2-5; D is ambiguous. The CDR3 runs to 14 residues. Germline V gene data show CDR1 as SSHAT and CDR2 as FNYEAQ (reference sequence). DNA of the CDR3: TGTGCTAGATTAGAAGCTAAACTACAAGAGACCCAGTACTTC. Its translation is CARLEAKLQETQYF.

V gene TRBV7-9 combines with J gene TRBJ2-7, with TRBD1 identical over 10 bases. The germline CDR1 and CDR2 sequences are SEHNR and FQNEAQ (reference sequence). With V trimmed by 5 bases and J by 3 bases, 13 bases remained unmatched. The CDR3 runs 17 residues. The CDR3 DNA sequence: TGTGCCAGCAGCGGGGAGCCTTACGGGACAGGGGACTACGAGCAGTACTTC. Translating gives CASSGEPYGTGDYEQYF.

The chain carries TRBV5-1 and TRBJ2-1; 9 bases agree with TRBD1. J lost 1 base, V lost 3 bases, and 2 bases had no gene match. The CDR3 covers 15 residues. Germline CDR1 and CDR2: SGHRS and YFSETQ. The CDR3 DNA sequence: TGCGCCAGCAGCTGGACAGGGGTGTCCTACAATGAGCAGTTCTTC. Translating it yields CASSWTGVSYNEQFF.

The gene calls are TRBV29-1 and TRBJ1-2; perhaps TRBD1 as D (5 bases). The V end lost 3 bases, the J end lost 2 bases, and 13 bases lay between the germline ends. The CDR3 sequence is 14 residues long. Germline CDR1 is SQVTM and CDR2 is ANQGSEA. Here the CDR3 reads CSVDGSGRNYGYTF. CDR3 sequence (DNA): TGCAGCGTTGATGGGTCAGGGAGGAACTATGGCTACACCTTC.

The CDR3 protein is CAWSYKGASYEQYF. The CDR3 DNA reads TGTGCCTGGAGTTATAAGGGGGCATCCTACGAGCAGTACTTC. V usage is TRBV30 and J usage is TRBJ2-5, with 7 bases aligning to TRBD1. Near its end, the DNA agrees better with TRBJ2-7, so the J call may be wrong. The CDR3 totals 14 residues. Germline V gene data show CDR1 as GTSNPN and CDR2 as SVGIG (reference sequence).

The chain employs TRBV28 and TRBJ2-7; no clear D. The CDR3 runs 13 residues. Trimming removed 2 bases at V and 2 bases at J, with 7 bases between. Germline V CDR1 and CDR2: MDHEN, SYDVKM. The CDR3 reads CASSLTDTYEQYF. The CDR3, as DNA: TGTGCCAGCAGTTTAACAGATACCTACGAGCAGTACTTC.

The chain links TRBV4-3 to TRBJ1-6, with 8 bases that match TRBD1. This CDR3 contains 15 residues. V was pared by 4 bases and J by 6 bases, with 5 bases of the junction left unmatched. Germline assignment: CDR1 LGHNA and CDR2 YSLEER. The CDR3 here is CASSPHQGANSPLHF. DNA of the CDR3: TGCGCCAGCAGCCCGCACCAGGGGGCTAATTCACCCCTCCACTTT.

This clone was recorded only once. The genes are TRBV7-9 and TRBJ2-7; 8 bases map to TRBD1. Germline CDR1 reads SEHNR; CDR2 reads FQNEAQ (reference sequence). CDR3 length: 16 residues. V dropped 4 bases and J dropped 2; count of bases not matched to a gene: 10. The CDR3 here is CASSYLGGQGPYEQYF. In nucleotides, the CDR3 is TGTGCCAGCAGCTACCTAGGTGGACAGGGACCCTACGAGCAGTACTTC.

Worth noting for this clone: The sample carries other DNA sequences with the same CDR3. The chain joins TRBV5-1 to TRBJ2-3, with 13 positions matching TRBD2. There are 16 residues in the CDR3. The junction had 4 bases not matched to a gene; V was cut back by 4 bases and J by 2 bases. Germline lookup yields CDR1 SGHRS and CDR2 YFSETQ. The CDR3: CASSLGLAGITDTQYF. The DNA of the CDR3 is TGCGCCAGCAGCCTGGGACTAGCGGGGATCACAGATACGCAGTATTTT.

J is TRBJ1-5 and V is TRBV27; D possibly corresponds to TRBD1 (5 bases). The CDR3 consists of 14 residues. V was cut by 2 bases and J by 7 bases, with 12 bases left in between. Germline lookup yields CDR1 MNHEY and CDR2 SMNVEV (reference sequence). Here the CDR3 reads CASSLGGDGQPQHF. As DNA, the CDR3 is TGTGCCAGCAGTTTAGGGGGGGACGGGCAGCCCCAGCATTTT.

This clone was detected only a few times. The rearrangement joins TRBV6-5 to TRBJ2-7, with TRBD2 identical over 10 bases. After removal of 7 bases from V and 12 bases from J, the junction contained 9 bases not matched to a gene. The CDR3 is made up of 12 amino acids. Germline V gives CDR1 MNHEY, CDR2 SVGAGI. The chain's CDR3 is CASIHFSGRRYF. The CDR3 DNA reads TGTGCCAGCATTCACTTTAGCGGGAGGAGGTACTTC.